Following are 14 T cell receptor beta chains from one sample sequenced in a study of T cells in localized non-small cell lung cancer. This table comes from immunoSEQ multiplex PCR, and its TCRdb copy is limited to in-frame clones, with some not included. This repertoire shows fewer than 20,000 clones, more than 75% found once; its top ten account for around 25%. Source: peripheral blood, taken before any cancer treatment. Receptors originate from a male donor at least 60 years old with stage I lung adenocarcinoma.

J is TRBJ2-7 and V is TRBV19, with unresolved D. CDR1 LNHDA and CDR2 SQIVND come from the germline V gene (reference sequence). The ends were cut back, 4 bases at V and 2 bases at J, with 9 bases in the middle. CDR3 length: 13 amino acids. CDR3 amino acids: CASSSDLTYEQYF. DNA for the CDR3: TGTGCCAGTAGTAGCGACTTGACCTACGAGCAGTACTTC.

V and J are TRBV7-9 and TRBJ2-1; possibly TRBD2 for D (7 bases). Germline CDR1 SEHNR, CDR2 FQNEAQ (reference sequence). This CDR3 is built from 15 residues. V lost 5 bases, J lost 4 bases, and 15 bases lay in between. The CDR3 region is CASSPSGGWYNEQFF. In DNA form, the CDR3 reads TGTGCCAGCAGCCCCTCGGGGGGCTGGTACAATGAGCAGTTCTTC.

The chain couples TRBV7-9 to TRBJ1-2; D gene unclear. V was clipped by 1 base and J by 7 bases, with 10 bases between them. The germline gives CDR1 SEHNR, CDR2 FQNEAQ (reference sequence). The CDR3 is made up of 13 amino acids. CDR3 region: CASSLDSARGYTF. In DNA, the CDR3 is TGTGCCAGCAGCTTAGACAGTGCCCGTGGCTACACCTTC.

The V call is TRBV28, the J call TRBJ1-1; no clear D gene. Germline V lookup: CDR1 MDHEN, CDR2 SYDVKM. Trimming removed 6 bases from V and 1 base from J, with 6 bases in between. The CDR3 covers 12 residues. The CDR3 sequence is CASRSWNTEAFF. CDR3 DNA sequence: TGTGCCAGCAGAAGTTGGAACACTGAAGCTTTCTTT.

The chain has TRBV19 and TRBJ1-5, with TRBD1 matching over 7 bases. Germline lookup yields CDR1 LNHDA and CDR2 SQIVND (reference sequence). The junction had 3 bases not matched to a gene; V was cut back by 2 bases and J by 5 bases. The CDR3 has 14 residues. CDR3 coding DNA: TGTGCCAGTAGTATACAGGGGGAACATCAGCCCCAGCATTTT. This encodes CASSIQGEHQPQHF.

The CDR3 spells CASRPPGQRYGYTF. CDR3 in DNA: TGTGCCAGCAGGCCCCCGGGACAACGCTATGGCTACACCTTC. This chain connects TRBV6-5 to TRBJ1-2; D may be TRBD1 (6 bases). Germline V CDR1 and CDR2: MNHEY, SVGAGI. The CDR3 covers 14 residues. Trimming took 6 bases from V and 4 from J, leaving 15 bases between them.

This clone was seen just once. DNA of the CDR3: TGTGCCAGCAGTCGGACAGGGGGTAGGGATCAGCCCCAGCATTTT. Translation: CASSRTGGRDQPQHF. This chain connects TRBV6-5 to TRBJ1-5, with TRBD1 matching over 10 bases. The CDR3 runs 15 residues. The germline V gene encodes CDR1 MNHEY and CDR2 SVGAGI. Germline trimming cut 5 bases from V and 5 bases from J; bases unmatched to any gene: 6.

This chain uses TRBV9 with TRBJ1-1, with no clear D. The CDR3 runs to 13 residues. Germline-derived CDR1 and CDR2 are SGDLS and YYNGEE. The V end was cut by 4 bases, the J end by 4 bases, with 11 bases between. The CDR3 bases are TGTGCCAGCAGCCCCCGACCGTTCACTGAAGCTTTCTTT. Residues: CASSPRPFTEAFF.

The chain combines TRBV10-2 with TRBJ1-2; no firm D call. The CDR3 consists of 15 residues. Germline V gives CDR1 WSHSY, CDR2 SAAADI. The V gene lost 4 bases and the J gene lost 4 bases, with 16 bases spanning the gap. The CDR3 sequence: CASSGSGMGVYGYTF. The DNA for the CDR3 is TGCGCCAGCAGTGGGTCCGGTATGGGTGTCTATGGCTACACCTTC.

The V call is TRBV9, the J call TRBJ2-1, with D possibly called TRBD1 or TRBD2 (5 bases each). The germline V gene encodes CDR1 SGDLS and CDR2 YYNGEE. V lost 4 bases to trimming and J lost 13 bases, with 15 bases between them. The CDR3 covers 12 residues. CDR3 sequence: CASSSRDGPQFF. DNA of the CDR3: TGTGCCAGCAGCTCCCGGGACGGACCCCAGTTCTTC. Full variable domain (remainder filled in from reference TRBV9 and TRBJ2-1): DSGVTQTPKHLITATGQRVTLRCSPRSGDLSVYWYQQSLDQGLQFLIQYYNGEERAKGNILERFSAQQFPDLHSELNLSSLELGDSALYFCASSSRDGPQFFGPGTRLTVL.

The J gene is TRBJ2-3, the V gene TRBV29-1; 10 bases fit TRBD2. From germline, CDR1 is SQVTM and CDR2 ANQGSEA. The CDR3 has 15 residues. V lost 7 bases to trimming and J lost 5 bases; unmatched junction nucleotides: 12. Written as DNA, the CDR3 is TGCAGCGCCACCCTAGCGGGGGCCGTGGGAGATACGCAGTATTTT. Amino acids: CSATLAGAVGDTQYF.

The rearrangement uses TRBV4-3 and TRBJ1-3; D is perhaps TRBD1 (5 bases). CDR3 length: 15 residues. V was clipped by 6 bases and J by 2 bases, with 14 bases between them. Germline V lookup: CDR1 LGHNA, CDR2 YSLEER. CDR3: CASRPSGGTGNTIYF. The CDR3, as DNA: TGCGCCAGCAGACCCTCCGGGGGTACTGGAAACACCATATATTTT.

The chain has TRBV2 and TRBJ2-7; D uncertain. The germline V gene has CDR1 SNHLY and CDR2 FYNNEI. The CDR3 sequence is 12 residues long. V dropped 6 bases and J dropped 5 bases, with 11 bases sitting between them. CDR3 nucleotide sequence: TGTGCCAGCAGCCAGGACCGCGACGAGCAGTACTTC. Translating gives CASSQDRDEQYF.

This clone was seen more than once but under ten times. The chain couples TRBV10-3 to TRBJ2-7; the match to TRBD1 covers 7 bases. J gave up 2 bases and V 0 bases, and 13 bases lay outside the gene matches. The germline CDR1 and CDR2 sequences are ENHRY and SYGVKD. The CDR3 spans 18 residues. CDR3 sequence reads: CAISESMGQRTSTYEQYF. CDR3 bases: TGTGCCATCAGTGAGTCGATGGGACAGCGGACAAGCACCTACGAGCAGTACTTC.